This T cell receptor beta chain stems from a study of blood T cells in healthy people across ages. Samples each yielded at least 5.5 micrograms of total RNA. PCR was performed a second time for about 6 to 12 cycles using a sample-barcoded 5' primer and a J-beta primer mix. TCRdb re-called the 5' RACE reads through MiXCR, storing one row per CDR3 protein. In the table there are approximately 1.5 million distinct CDR3 sequences, less than 45% of which are singletons. Points from the study as a whole: Aged donors had fewer naive CD4+ cells and lower diversity than long-lived donors.

This clonotype was observed a few times. What it binds is not known. V dropped 7 bases and J dropped 7; count of bases not matched to a gene: 14. From germline, CDR1 is SGHTA and CDR2 FQGNSA. This CDR3 is 15 amino acids long. The clonotype originates from a woman between 18 and 30 years old in good health. Sequenced material: blood. V is TRBV7-2 and J is TRBJ2-7; 9 nucleotides line up with TRBD2. For the CDR3, the DNA is TGTGCCAGCACCTCATACGGACTAGCGCACAATGAGCAGTACTTC. Amino acid sequence: CASTSYGLAHNEQYF.